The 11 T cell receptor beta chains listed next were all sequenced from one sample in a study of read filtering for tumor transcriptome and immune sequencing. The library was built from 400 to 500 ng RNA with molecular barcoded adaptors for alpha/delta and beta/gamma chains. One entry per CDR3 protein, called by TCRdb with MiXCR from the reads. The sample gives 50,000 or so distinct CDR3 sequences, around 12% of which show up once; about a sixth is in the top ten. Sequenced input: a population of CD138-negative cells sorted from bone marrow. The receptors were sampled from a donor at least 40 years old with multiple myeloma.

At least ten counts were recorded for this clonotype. CDR3 in amino acids: CVTGTTDTQYF. CDR3 nucleotides: TGTGTCACGGGTACCACAGATACGCAGTATTTT. V is TRBV2 and J is TRBJ2-3; D not resolved. The CDR3 contains 11 residues. Per the germline V gene, CDR1 is SNHLY and CDR2 is FYNNEI.

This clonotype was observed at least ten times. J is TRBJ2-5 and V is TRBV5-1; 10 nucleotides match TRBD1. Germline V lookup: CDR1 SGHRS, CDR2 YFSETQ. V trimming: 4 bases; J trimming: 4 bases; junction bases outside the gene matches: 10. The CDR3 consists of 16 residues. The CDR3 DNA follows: TGCGCCAGCAGCGCTACTGCGGGACAGGGGCTAGAGACCCAGTACTTC. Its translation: CASSATAGQGLETQYF.

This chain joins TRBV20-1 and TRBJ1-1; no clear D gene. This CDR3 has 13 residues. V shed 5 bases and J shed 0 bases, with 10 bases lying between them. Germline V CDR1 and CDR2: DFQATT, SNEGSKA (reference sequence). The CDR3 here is CSAAVYMNTEAFF. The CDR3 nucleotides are TGCAGTGCTGCCGTTTACATGAACACTGAAGCTTTCTTT.

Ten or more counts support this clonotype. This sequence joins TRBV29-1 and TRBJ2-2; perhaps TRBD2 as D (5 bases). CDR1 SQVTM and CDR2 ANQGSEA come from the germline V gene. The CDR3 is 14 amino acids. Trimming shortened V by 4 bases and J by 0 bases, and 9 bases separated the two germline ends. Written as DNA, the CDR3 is TGCAGCGTTGTGGGGAGAGCGAACACCGGGGAGCTGTTTTTT. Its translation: CSVVGRANTGELFF.

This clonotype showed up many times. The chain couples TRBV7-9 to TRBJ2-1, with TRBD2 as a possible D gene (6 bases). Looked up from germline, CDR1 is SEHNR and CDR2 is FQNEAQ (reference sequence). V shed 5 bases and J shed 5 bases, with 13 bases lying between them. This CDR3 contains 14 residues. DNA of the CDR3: TGTGCCAGCAGCCCAGGACTAATCAACAATGAGCAGTTCTTC. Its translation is CASSPGLINNEQFF. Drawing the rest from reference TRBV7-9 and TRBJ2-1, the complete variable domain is DTGVSQNPRHKITKRGQNVTFRCDPISEHNRLYWYRQTLGQGPEFLTYFQNEAQLEKSRLLSDRFSAERPKGSFSTLEIQRTEQGDSAMYLCASSPGLINNEQFFGPGTRLTVL.

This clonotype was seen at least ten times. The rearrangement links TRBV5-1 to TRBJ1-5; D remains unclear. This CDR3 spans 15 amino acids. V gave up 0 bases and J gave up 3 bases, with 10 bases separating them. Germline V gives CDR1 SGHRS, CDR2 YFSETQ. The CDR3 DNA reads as TGCGCCAGCAGCTTGGAGGGCTCAAACAATCAGCCCCAGCATTTT. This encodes CASSLEGSNNQPQHF.

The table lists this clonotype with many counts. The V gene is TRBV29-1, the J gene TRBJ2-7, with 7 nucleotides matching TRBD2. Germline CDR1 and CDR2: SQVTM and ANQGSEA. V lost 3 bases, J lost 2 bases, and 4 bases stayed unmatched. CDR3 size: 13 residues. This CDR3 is CSVDDGRTYEQYF. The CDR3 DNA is TGCAGCGTTGATGACGGGAGGACCTACGAGCAGTACTTC.

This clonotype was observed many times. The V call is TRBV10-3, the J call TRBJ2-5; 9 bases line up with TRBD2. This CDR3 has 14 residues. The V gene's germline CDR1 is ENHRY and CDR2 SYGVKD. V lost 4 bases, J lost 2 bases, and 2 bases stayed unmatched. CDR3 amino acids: CAISAAGGQETQYF. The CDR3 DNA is TGTGCCATCAGTGCGGCGGGGGGGCAAGAGACCCAGTACTTC.

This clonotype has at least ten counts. As DNA, the CDR3 is TGTGCCAGCAGTTTATATGGTAGGGGCCCGAACACCGGGGAGCTGTTTTTT. Protein product: CASSLYGRGPNTGELFF. The chain is built from TRBV28 and TRBJ2-2, with D maybe TRBD1 (5 bases). Germline V gene sequence: CDR1 MDHEN, CDR2 SYDVKM. The CDR3 runs to 17 residues. The germline V and J ends were trimmed by 1 base and 0 bases, with 12 bases remaining between them.

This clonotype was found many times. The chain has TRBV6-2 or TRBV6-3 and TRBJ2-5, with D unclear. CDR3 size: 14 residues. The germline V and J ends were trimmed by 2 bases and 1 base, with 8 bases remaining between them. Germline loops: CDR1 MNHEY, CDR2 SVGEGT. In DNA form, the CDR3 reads TGTGCCAGCAGTTACGGGCCAGTCCAAGAGACCCAGTACTTC. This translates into CASSYGPVQETQYF.

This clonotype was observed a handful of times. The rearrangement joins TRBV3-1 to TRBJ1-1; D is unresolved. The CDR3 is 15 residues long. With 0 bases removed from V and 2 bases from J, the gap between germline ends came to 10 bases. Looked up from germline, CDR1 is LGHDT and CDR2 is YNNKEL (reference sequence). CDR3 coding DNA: TGTGCCAGCAGCCAAGAGGAGGGATTTAACACTGAAGCTTTCTTT. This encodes CASSQEEGFNTEAFF.